The 3 T cell receptor beta chains listed next were all sequenced from one sample in a study of blood T cell repertoires in COVID-19. Assay: immunoSEQ multiplex PCR; the TCRdb copy retains only in-frame clones and omits some. Of roughly 180,000 clones listed, about 80% are singletons. Sequences were obtained from peripheral blood. These receptors originate from a woman aged 45-59 years with active or convalescent COVID-19.

At least ten counts were recorded for this clone. The rearrangement links TRBV7-9 to TRBJ2-7, with 13 bases matching TRBD2. Germline CDR1 and CDR2: SEHNR and FQNEAQ (reference sequence). V lost 5 bases, J lost 2 bases, and 6 bases stayed unmatched. The CDR3 spans 16 residues. The DNA of the CDR3 is TGTGCCAGCAGCCCCGGGACTAGCGGGACCCCCTACGAGCAGTACTTC. It yields the protein CASSPGTSGTPYEQYF.

J is TRBJ1-4 and V is TRBV18; 7 bases are a match to TRBD1. From germline, CDR1 is KGHSH and CDR2 LQKENI. Germline trimming cut 2 bases from V and 4 bases from J; bases unmatched to any gene: 7. This CDR3 spans 16 amino acids. In nucleotides, the CDR3 is TGTGCCAGCTCACCAGACGACAGGGCCCATAATGAAAAACTGTTTTTT. It yields the protein CASSPDDRAHNEKLFF.

The gene calls are TRBV6-6 and TRBJ1-2; D perhaps matches TRBD1 (5 bases). This CDR3 is 14 amino acids long. The germline V and J ends were trimmed by 8 bases and 4 bases, with 17 bases remaining between them. The germline V gene encodes CDR1 MNHNY and CDR2 SVGAGI (reference sequence). This CDR3 reads CASGLDNFAYGYTF. The DNA for the CDR3 is TGTGCCAGCGGCCTGGACAACTTCGCCTATGGCTACACCTTC.